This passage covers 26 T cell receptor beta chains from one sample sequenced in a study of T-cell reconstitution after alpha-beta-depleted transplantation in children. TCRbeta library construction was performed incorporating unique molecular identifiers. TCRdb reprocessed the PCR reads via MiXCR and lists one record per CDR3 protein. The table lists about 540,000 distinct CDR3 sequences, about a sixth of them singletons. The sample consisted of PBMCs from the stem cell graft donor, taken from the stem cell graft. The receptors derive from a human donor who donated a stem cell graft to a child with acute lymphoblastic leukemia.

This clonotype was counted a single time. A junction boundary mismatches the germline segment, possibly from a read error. In DNA form, the CDR3 reads TGTGCCAGCAGCTTAGTACCGGGTAGCGATCAGCCCCAGCATTTT. Translated, it gives CASSLVPGSDQPQHF. V and J are TRBV7-8 and TRBJ1-5; D is unclear. Per the germline V gene, CDR1 is SGHVS and CDR2 is FQNEAQ. This CDR3 spans 15 amino acids.

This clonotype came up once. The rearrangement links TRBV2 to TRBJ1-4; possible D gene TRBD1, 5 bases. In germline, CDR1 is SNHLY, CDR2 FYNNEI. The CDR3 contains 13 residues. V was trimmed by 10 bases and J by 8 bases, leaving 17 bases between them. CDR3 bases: TGTGCCAACAAATACGGGACGACGGAAAAACTGTTTTTT. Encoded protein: CANKYGTTEKLFF.

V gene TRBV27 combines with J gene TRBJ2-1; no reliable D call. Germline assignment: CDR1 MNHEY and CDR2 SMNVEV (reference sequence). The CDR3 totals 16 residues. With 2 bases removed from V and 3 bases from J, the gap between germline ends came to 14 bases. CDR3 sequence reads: CASSLLATTIYNEQFF. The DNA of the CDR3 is TGTGCCAGCAGTTTACTGGCTACCACTATCTACAATGAGCAGTTCTTC.

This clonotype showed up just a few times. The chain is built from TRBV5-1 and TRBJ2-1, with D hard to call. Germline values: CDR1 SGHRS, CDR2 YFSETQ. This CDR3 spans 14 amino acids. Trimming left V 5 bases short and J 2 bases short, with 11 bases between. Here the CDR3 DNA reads TGCGCCAGCAGGGTCACCGCTGCCTACAATGAGCAGTTCTTC. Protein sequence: CASRVTAAYNEQFF.

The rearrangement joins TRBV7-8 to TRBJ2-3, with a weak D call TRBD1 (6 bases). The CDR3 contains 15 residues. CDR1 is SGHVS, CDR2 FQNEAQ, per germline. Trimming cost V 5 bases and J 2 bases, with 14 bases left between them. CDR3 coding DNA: TGTGCCAGCAGCACCCGACAGGACCACACAGATACGCAGTATTTT. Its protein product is CASSTRQDHTDTQYF. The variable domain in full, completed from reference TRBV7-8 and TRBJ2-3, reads GAGVSQSPRYKVAKRGQDVALRCDPISGHVSLFWYQQALGQGPEFLTYFQNEAQLDKSGLPSDRFFAERPEGSVSTLKIQRTQQEDSAVYLCASSTRQDHTDTQYFGPGTRLTVL.

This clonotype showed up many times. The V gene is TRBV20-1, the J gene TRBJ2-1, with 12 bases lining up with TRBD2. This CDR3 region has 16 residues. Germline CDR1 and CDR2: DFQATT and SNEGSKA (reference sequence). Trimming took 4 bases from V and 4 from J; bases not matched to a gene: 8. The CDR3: CSATALAGGPYNEQFF. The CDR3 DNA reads TGCAGTGCTACGGCACTAGCGGGAGGCCCGTACAATGAGCAGTTCTTC.

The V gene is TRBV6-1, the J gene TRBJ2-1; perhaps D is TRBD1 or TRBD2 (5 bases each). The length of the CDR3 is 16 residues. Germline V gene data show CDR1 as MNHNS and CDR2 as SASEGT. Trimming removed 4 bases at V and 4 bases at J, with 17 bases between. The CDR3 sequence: CASSGAVWGAYNEQFF. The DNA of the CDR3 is TGTGCCAGCAGTGGAGCGGTGTGGGGCGCTTACAATGAGCAGTTCTTC.

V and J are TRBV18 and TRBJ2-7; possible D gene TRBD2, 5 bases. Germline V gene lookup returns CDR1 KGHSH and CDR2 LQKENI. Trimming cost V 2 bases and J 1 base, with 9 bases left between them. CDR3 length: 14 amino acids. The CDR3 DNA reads TGTGCCAGCTCACCAGTGGGAGTATCCTACGAGCAGTACTTC. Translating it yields CASSPVGVSYEQYF.

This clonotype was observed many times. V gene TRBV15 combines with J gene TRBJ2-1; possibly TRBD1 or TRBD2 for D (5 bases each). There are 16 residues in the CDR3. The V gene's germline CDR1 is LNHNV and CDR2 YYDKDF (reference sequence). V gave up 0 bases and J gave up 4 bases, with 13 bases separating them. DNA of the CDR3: TGTGCCACCAGCAGAGAAACCGGGACGGGGTACAATGAGCAGTTCTTC. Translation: CATSRETGTGYNEQFF.

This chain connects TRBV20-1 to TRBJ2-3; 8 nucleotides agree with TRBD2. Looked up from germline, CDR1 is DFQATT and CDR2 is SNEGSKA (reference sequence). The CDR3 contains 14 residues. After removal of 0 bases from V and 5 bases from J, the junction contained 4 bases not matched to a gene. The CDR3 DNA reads TGCAGTGCTAGAGAGGGGCTAGCGGGAGATACGCAGTATTTT. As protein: CSAREGLAGDTQYF.

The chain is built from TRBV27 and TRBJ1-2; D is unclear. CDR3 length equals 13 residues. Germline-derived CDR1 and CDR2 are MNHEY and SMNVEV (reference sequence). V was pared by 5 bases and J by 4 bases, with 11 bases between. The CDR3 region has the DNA TGTGCCAGCAGTATCATTATCCCCTATGGCTACACCTTC. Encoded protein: CASSIIIPYGYTF.

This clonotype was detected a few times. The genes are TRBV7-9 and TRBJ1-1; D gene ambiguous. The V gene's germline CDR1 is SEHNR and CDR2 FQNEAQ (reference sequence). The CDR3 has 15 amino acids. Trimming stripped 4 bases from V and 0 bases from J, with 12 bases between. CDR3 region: CASSSLEVLNTEAFF. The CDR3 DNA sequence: TGTGCCAGCAGCTCGCTGGAGGTTCTGAACACTGAAGCTTTCTTT.

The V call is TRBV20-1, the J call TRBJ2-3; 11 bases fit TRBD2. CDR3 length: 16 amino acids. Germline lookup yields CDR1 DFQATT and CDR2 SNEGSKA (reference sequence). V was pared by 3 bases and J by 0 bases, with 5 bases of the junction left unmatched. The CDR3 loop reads CSASRLAGGSTDTQYF. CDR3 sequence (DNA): TGCAGTGCTAGTCGCCTAGCGGGAGGCAGCACAGATACGCAGTATTTT.

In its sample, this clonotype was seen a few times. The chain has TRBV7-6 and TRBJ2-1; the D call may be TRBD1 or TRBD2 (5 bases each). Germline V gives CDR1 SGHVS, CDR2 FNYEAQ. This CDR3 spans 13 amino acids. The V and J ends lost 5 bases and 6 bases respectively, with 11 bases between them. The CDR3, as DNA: TGTGCCAGCAGCCCATGGGGGTCCAATGAGCAGTTCTTC. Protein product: CASSPWGSNEQFF.

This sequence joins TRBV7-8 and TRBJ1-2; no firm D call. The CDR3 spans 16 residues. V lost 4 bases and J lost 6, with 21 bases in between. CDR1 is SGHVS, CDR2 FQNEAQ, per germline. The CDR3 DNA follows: TGTGCCAGCAGCTCGCTACAGAGGGCCCTAATGGATGGCTACACCTTC. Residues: CASSSLQRALMDGYTF.

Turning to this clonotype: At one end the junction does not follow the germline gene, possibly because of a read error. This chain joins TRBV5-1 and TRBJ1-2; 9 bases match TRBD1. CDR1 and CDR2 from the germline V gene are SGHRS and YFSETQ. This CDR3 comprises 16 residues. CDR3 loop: CASRWITGGENFGYTF. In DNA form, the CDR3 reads TGCGCCAGCAGGTGGATTACAGGGGGCGAGAACTTTGGCTACACCTTC.

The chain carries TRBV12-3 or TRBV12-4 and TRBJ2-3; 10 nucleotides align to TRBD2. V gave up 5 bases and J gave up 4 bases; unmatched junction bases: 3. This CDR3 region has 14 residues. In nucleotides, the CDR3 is TGTGCCAGCAGTCCTAGCGGGAGATCAGATACGCAGTATTTT. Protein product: CASSPSGRSDTQYF.

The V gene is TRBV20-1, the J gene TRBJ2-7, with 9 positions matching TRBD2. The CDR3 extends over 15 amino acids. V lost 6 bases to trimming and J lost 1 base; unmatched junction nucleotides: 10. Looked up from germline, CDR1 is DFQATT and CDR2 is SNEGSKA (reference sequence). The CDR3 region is CSAGGGLAGSYEQYF. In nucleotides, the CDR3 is TGCAGTGCGGGGGGCGGGCTAGCGGGATCCTACGAGCAGTACTTC.

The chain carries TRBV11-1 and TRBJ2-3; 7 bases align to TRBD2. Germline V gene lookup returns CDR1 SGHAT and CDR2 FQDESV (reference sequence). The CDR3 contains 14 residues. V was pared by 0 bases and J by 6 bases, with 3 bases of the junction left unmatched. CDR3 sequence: CASSLARTRDTQYF. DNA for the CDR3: TGTGCCAGCAGCTTAGCACGGACTAGGGATACGCAGTATTTT.

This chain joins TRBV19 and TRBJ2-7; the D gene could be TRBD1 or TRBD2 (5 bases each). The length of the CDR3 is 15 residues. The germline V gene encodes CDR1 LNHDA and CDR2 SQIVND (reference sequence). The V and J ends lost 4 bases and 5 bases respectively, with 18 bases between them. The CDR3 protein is CASSTSSGTANEQYF. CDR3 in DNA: TGTGCCAGTAGTACATCTTCCGGGACGGCGAACGAGCAGTACTTC.

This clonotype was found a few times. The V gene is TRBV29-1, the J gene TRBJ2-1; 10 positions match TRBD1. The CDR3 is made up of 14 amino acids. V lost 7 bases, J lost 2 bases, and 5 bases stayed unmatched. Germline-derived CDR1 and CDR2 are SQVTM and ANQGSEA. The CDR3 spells CSARGTGAYNEQFF. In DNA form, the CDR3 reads TGCAGCGCCCGAGGGACAGGGGCCTACAATGAGCAGTTCTTC.

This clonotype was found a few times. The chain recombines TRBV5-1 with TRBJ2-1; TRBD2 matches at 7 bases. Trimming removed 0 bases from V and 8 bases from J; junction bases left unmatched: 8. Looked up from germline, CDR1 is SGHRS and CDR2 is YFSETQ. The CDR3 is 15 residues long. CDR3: CASSLGVRLAYEQFF. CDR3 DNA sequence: TGCGCCAGCAGCTTGGGGGTGAGACTAGCCTATGAGCAGTTCTTC.

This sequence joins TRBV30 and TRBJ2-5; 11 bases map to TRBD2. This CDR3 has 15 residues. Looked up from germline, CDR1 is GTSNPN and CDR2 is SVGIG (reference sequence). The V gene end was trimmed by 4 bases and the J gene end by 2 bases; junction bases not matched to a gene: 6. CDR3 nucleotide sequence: TGTGCCTGGAAGATGGGACTAGCGGTTCAAGAGACCCAGTACTTC. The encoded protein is CAWKMGLAVQETQYF.

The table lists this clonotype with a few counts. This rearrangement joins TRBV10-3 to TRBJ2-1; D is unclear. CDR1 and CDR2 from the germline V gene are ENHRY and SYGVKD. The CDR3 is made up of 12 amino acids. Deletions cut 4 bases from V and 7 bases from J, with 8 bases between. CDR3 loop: CAISVGWNEQFF. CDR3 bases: TGTGCCATCAGTGTAGGGTGGAATGAGCAGTTCTTC.

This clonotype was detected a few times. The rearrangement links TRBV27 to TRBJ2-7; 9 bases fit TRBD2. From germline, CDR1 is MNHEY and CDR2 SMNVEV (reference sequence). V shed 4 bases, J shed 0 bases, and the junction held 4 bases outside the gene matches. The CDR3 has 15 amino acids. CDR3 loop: CASSWGGRASYEQYF. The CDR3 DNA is TGTGCCAGCAGTTGGGGCGGGAGGGCCTCCTACGAGCAGTACTTC.

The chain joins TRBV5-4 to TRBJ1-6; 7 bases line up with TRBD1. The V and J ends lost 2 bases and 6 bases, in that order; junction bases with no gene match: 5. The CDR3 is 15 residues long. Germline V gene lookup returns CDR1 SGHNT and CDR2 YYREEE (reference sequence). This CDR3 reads CASSFLGQVNSPLHF. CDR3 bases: TGTGCCAGCAGCTTTTTAGGACAGGTTAATTCACCCCTCCACTTT. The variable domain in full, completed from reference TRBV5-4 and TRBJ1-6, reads ETGVTQSPTHLIKTRGQQVTLRCSSQSGHNTVSWYQQALGQGPQFIFQYYREEENGRGNFPPRFSGLQFPNYSSELNVNALELDDSALYLCASSFLGQVNSPLHFGNGTRLTVT.